The subject of this entry is one T cell receptor beta chain. Its antigen is unidentified. The immunoSEQ assay was v3.0, run at survey level. Assay: immunoSEQ multiplex PCR; the TCRdb copy retains only in-frame clones and omits some. Seen here are about 40,000 clones, 80% to 85% observed once, and the top ten hold around 5.9%. This sample is drawn from a study of long-term antiretroviral therapy in people with HIV. Study-level points and caveats: Across all time points, the repertoire was dominated by clones that expanded before ART. Specimens of blood were obtained during about 2004 to 2017, possibly under older ART regimens. Post-treatment diversity went higher with ART but stayed below transplant donor controls.

The junction had 5 bases not matched to a gene; V was cut back by 3 bases and J by 6 bases. In germline, CDR1 is SGHTA, CDR2 FQGNSA. CDR3 length equals 14 residues. Each contributor possessed a minimum of one pre-ART and a minimum of two post-ART PBMC samples. The TCR comes from a man aged 18 to 29 with HIV. The chain couples TRBV7-2 to TRBJ2-1; TRBD1 aligns across 7 bases. The sample consisted of unsorted PBMCs, taken 1 year after starting antiretroviral therapy. CDR3 DNA sequence: TGTGCCAGCAGCTTCACCAGGACAGGCAATGAGCAGTTCTTC. It specifies CASSFTRTGNEQFF.